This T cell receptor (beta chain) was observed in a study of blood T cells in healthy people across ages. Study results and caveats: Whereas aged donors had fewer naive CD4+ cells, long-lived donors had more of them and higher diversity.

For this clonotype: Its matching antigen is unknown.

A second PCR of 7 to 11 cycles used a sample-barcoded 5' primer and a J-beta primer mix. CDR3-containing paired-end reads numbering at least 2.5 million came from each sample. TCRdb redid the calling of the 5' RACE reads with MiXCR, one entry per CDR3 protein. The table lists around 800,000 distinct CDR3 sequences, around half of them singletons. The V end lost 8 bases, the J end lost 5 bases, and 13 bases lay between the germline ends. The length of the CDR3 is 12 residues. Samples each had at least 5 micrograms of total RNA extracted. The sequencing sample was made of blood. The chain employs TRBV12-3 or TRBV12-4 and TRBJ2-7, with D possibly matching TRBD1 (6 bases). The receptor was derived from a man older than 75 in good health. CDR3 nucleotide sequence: TGTGCCAGCGGGTACAGGGCACACGAGCAGTACTTC. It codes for CASGYRAHEQYF.